Sequencing of this T cell receptor (beta chain) was carried out in a study of T-cell reconstitution after alpha-beta-depleted transplantation in children. Study results and caveats: Hyperexpanded clones declined; after one year, newly produced T cells mostly supplied diversity. The study reportedly traced alpha-beta T cells about two months after transplant to several hundred expanded graft clones. Surviving thymic progenitors and recipient T cells were the source of high TCRbeta diversity at day 60 in some patients.

In this sample, this clonotype turned up a few times. The antigen is unknown. Per germline, CDR1 DFQATT and CDR2 SNEGSKA (reference sequence). This CDR3 has 14 residues. The V end lost 6 bases, the J end lost 4 bases, and 15 bases lay between the germline ends. For TCRbeta, the library was prepared with unique molecular identifiers. TCRdb recomputed calls from the PCR reads with MiXCR, one row per CDR3 protein. The sample contains 600,000 to 800,000 distinct CDR3 sequences, less than 15% of which appear only once. V usage is TRBV20-1 and J usage is TRBJ1-4; D is unresolved. The sequences come from PBMCs, collected before TCRalphabeta/CD19-depleted stem cell transplant. The receptor was derived from a girl aged 2-15 years with congenital amegakaryocytic thrombocytopenia, due to receive a stem cell transplant. CDR3 sequence (DNA): TGCAGTGCCAACCCGGGAGTATATAATGAAAAACTGTTTTTT. It translates to CSANPGVYNEKLFF.